These 8 T cell receptor beta chains were all obtained from the same sample, sequenced in a study of T cells expressing NK-cell markers. From its re-call of the 5' RACE reads, TCRdb lists each CDR3 protein once, without DNA. Recorded for this sample: about 410,000 distinct CDR3 sequences. The sequencing sample was made of blood T cells: a sorted CD56 or NKG2C T cell subset, CD4+ or CD8+ T cells, or bulk PBMC T cells (not recorded which). These receptors came from a woman in her forties or fifties in good health.

The V and J genes are TRBV30 and TRBJ2-7; TCRdb returns TRBD1, unconfirmable since there is no DNA. The CDR3 has 13 residues. The germline gives CDR1 GTSNPN, CDR2 SVGIG (reference sequence). CDR3 protein: CAWSRPPSYEQYF.

The chain combines TRBV7-2 with TRBJ2-2; TCRdb's assignment of TRBD2 cannot be checked, as there is no DNA. From germline, CDR1 is SGHTA and CDR2 FQGNSA. The CDR3 is made up of 19 amino acids. CDR3 sequence: CASSLGASGRARGSGELFF.

The chain combines TRBV7-7 with TRBJ2-1; TCRdb returns TRBD1, unconfirmable since there is no DNA. Germline V lookup: CDR1 SSHAT, CDR2 FNYEAQ (reference sequence). This CDR3 region has 16 residues. CDR3 sequence reads: CASSLGAPSSYNEQFF.

CDR3 residues: CASSKGLAGGYNEQFF. This chain connects TRBV6-2 or TRBV6-3 to TRBJ2-1; TCRdb reports TRBD2, a call that lacks DNA to check it against. The germline V gene has CDR1 MNHEY and CDR2 SVGEGT. CDR3 length: 16 residues.

The rearrangement links TRBV7-3 to TRBJ1-2. This CDR3 contains 15 residues. The V gene's germline CDR1 is SGHTA and CDR2 FQGTGA. CDR3 region: CATAIPDRQDGGYTF.

The chain has TRBV12-3 or TRBV12-4 and TRBJ1-4; no DNA is available, so the TRBD1 call from TCRdb remains unchecked. The CDR3 extends over 15 amino acids. The CDR3 sequence is CASSPLNRGFEKLFF.

The J gene is TRBJ1-1, the V gene TRBV5-1; no DNA is available, so the TRBD1 call from TCRdb remains unchecked. The CDR3 length is 15 residues. Germline CDR1 reads SGHRS; CDR2 reads YFSETQ. The CDR3 sequence is CASSPTQGKNTEAFF.

The chain recombines TRBV10-3 with TRBJ2-4; TCRdb designates TRBD1, a call that cannot be tested without DNA. This CDR3 region has 14 residues. The germline gives CDR1 ENHRY, CDR2 SYGVKD. CDR3 sequence: CAISAPGARDIQYF.